The present TCR beta chain was sequenced within a study of T cell responses to AZD1222 COVID-19 vaccine. General study findings and limits: Spike-specific TCR breadth rose after two AZD1222 doses, and depth rose as well. Recipients of AZD1222 seropositive at baseline numbered only 6 or 7. Sampled repertoires all dated from after the peak T cell response.

This clone occurred once. Its antigen is unidentified. Sequenced by immunoSEQ multiplex PCR; TCRdb stores in-frame clones only, minus some. The sample consists of about 130,000 clones, approximately 94% of them appearing once. The TCR was taken from an adult in good health. This sample comprised peripheral blood, obtained on day 0 of AZD1222 vaccination.

CDR3 sequence reads: CASSLAGARDEKLFF. DNA for the CDR3: TGCGCCAGCAGCTTGGCGGGGGCGCGGGATGAAAAACTGTTTTTT. The chain employs TRBV5-1 and TRBJ1-4; tentatively, D is TRBD1 (6 bases). V gave up 0 bases and J gave up 6 bases, with 12 bases separating them. CDR1 and CDR2 (germline): SGHRS, YFSETQ. There are 15 residues in the CDR3.